The subject of this entry is one T cell receptor beta chain. What it binds is not known. This sample is drawn from a study of a mutant IDH1 vaccine in newly diagnosed glioma. Deletions cut 7 bases from V and 7 bases from J, with 13 bases between. The CDR3 spans 11 residues. From germline, CDR1 is DFQATT and CDR2 SNEGSKA (reference sequence). The repertoire was sequenced with immunoSEQ multiplex PCR; TCRdb's copy has only in-frame clones and lacks some. The top ten hold over 1.5% of the sample, which has about 42,000 clones, 70% to 90% seen once. The study's findings and limits: Of all patients, approximately 93% showed vaccine-induced immune responses.

The time point denotes: week 5, during vaccination. Vaccinated patients received 300 ug of mutant IDH1 20-mer peptide per dose, with topical imiquimod. New WHO grade 3 or 4 astrocytomas that were IDH1-mutant and ATRX-lost occurred in the donors. The sample was PBMCs, taken from a glioma patient whose treatment included an IDH1 peptide vaccine. This TCR came from a man in his forties or fifties with glioma. This chain links TRBV20-1 with TRBJ1-2; D ambiguous. In DNA, the CDR3 is TGCAGTGAAGCAATCCCTATTGGCTACACCTTC. This translates into CSEAIPIGYTF.